Included here is one TCR beta chain sequence, with context. The CDR3 sequence is 13 residues long. Trimming took off 0 bases at V and 9 bases at J, with 14 bases between the two ends. Germline loops: CDR1 DFQATT, CDR2 SNEGSKA (reference sequence). These data belong to a study of CD8 T cells in Susac syndrome. A quantity of about 0.5 to 1 ug RNA underwent reverse transcription using random hexamers. Across 54 Vbeta and 13 Jbeta, immunoSEQ multiplex PCR amplified TCR beta CDR3. MiXCR, applied by TCRdb to the immunoSEQ multiplex PCR reads, yields one record per CDR3 protein. The table includes around 79,000 distinct CDR3 sequences, about 95% detected once.

The sequencing input was CD8+ T cells from PBMCs. This receptor was taken from a human donor with multiple sclerosis. V and J are TRBV20-1 and TRBJ1-2, with D unclear. CDR3 amino acids: CSARDPKETSYTF. DNA of the CDR3: TGCAGTGCTAGAGATCCCAAGGAAACTAGCTACACCTTC.